This is a list of T cell receptor beta chains from one sample in a study of blood T cell repertoires in COVID-19. Data came from immunoSEQ multiplex PCR; TCRdb stores just in-frame clones and leaves some out. This table holds about 99,000 clones, about 80% found once. Material for sequencing was peripheral blood. The receptors stem from a human donor in a cohort sampled during active COVID-19. Each CDR3 is given with its conserved first and last residue. A D gene is named only where the DNA matches it firmly. Size tells how often a clone was seen (once, few, many) or the class of an expanded clone, and some rows leave it out.

j_gene	d_gene	abundance	v_gene	CDR3nt	CDR3aa
TRBJ2-3	.	.	TRBV5-6	TGTGCCAGCAGCTGGCAGGGGGATACGCAGTATTTT	CASSWQGDTQYF
TRBJ1-5	.	few	TRBV6-5	TGTGCCAGCCAGAGCAACGGGGGACAGCCCCAGCATTTT	CASQSNGGQPQHF
TRBJ2-7	.	once	TRBV7-8	TGTGCCAGCAGCTTAGGGACAGACTCCTACGAGCAGTACTTC	CASSLGTDSYEQYF
TRBJ1-1	.	once	TRBV9	TGTGCCAGCAGCGTAGAATCCTCCGTCAGGGGTGGCACTGAAGCTTTCTTT	CASSVESSVRGGTEAFF
TRBJ1-3	TRBD1	.	TRBV25-1	TGTGCCAGCAGTGCTGTGACAGGGGAGGTTTCTGGAAACACCATATATTTT	CASSAVTGEVSGNTIYF
TRBJ1-6	.	.	TRBV7-6	TGTGCCAGCAGCTCAACGACGGGGGGGGTAGGATCACCCCTCCACTTT	CASSSTTGGVGSPLHF
TRBJ2-4	.	.	TRBV7-2	TGTGCCAGCAGCCCGGAGGCGAGGTCCAAAAACATTCAGTACTTC	CASSPEARSKNIQYF
TRBJ1-1	TRBD1	few	TRBV11-2	TGTGCCAGCAGGTCCGGACAGGGTCGGACTGAAGCTTTCTTT	CASRSGQGRTEAFF
TRBJ1-2	TRBD1	.	TRBV19	TGTGCCAGTACCACACCGGGACAGGAAAACGGCTACACCTTC	CASTTPGQENGYTF
TRBJ1-2	.	.	TRBV27	TGTGCCAGCGGACACAGGGCGGGCTATGGCTACACCTTC	CASGHRAGYGYTF
TRBJ1-4	.	.	TRBV5-1	TGCGCCAGCAGCTTGGATCTCGGGGAAAAACTGTTTTTT	CASSLDLGEKLFF
TRBJ2-3	TRBD1	.	TRBV19	TGTGCCAGTAGTATTTTTGGGGCAAGGGGGCCAGATACGCAGTATTTT	CASSIFGARGPDTQYF
TRBJ1-2	.	.	TRBV2	TGTGCCAGCAGTGCCGGACTGACGGGAGACTATGGCTACACCTTC	CASSAGLTGDYGYTF
TRBJ2-2	.	.	TRBV10-1	TGCGCCAGCAGCCACAGTACCGGGGAGCTGTTTTTT	CASSHSTGELFF
TRBJ1-2	TRBD1	.	TRBV7-2	TGTGCCAGCGGACAGGGTTGGGGCTACACCTTC	CASGQGWGYTF
TRBJ1-6	.	.	TRBV5-1	TGCGCCAGCAGCTTCGCGGGTCAGGCCGGGAATTCACCCCTCCACTTT	CASSFAGQAGNSPLHF
TRBJ2-2	TRBD2	.	TRBV5-4	TGTGCCAGCCAACCGGTCGGGGGGGCGAACACCGGGGAGCTGTTTTTT	CASQPVGGANTGELFF
TRBJ1-6	.	.	TRBV5-1	TGCGCCAGCAGCTTGACGGGGGACCCCCTCCACTTT	CASSLTGDPLHF
TRBJ2-7	TRBD1	.	TRBV6-6	TGTGCCAGCGGACAGGTTTACGAGCAGTACTTC	CASGQVYEQYF
TRBJ1-4	TRBD1	.	TRBV7-9	TGTGCCAGCAGCCAGACAGGGGTTGGTAATGAAAAACTGTTTTTT	CASSQTGVGNEKLFF
TRBJ1-1	TRBD1	few	TRBV27	TGTGCCAGCAGTTGGCGACAGGGTCTTACTGAAGCTTTCTTT	CASSWRQGLTEAFF
TRBJ1-1	.	.	TRBV7-2	TGTGCCAGCAGCTTACAGGGAGGGGGGAACACTGAAGCTTTCTTT	CASSLQGGGNTEAFF
TRBJ2-1	TRBD2	.	TRBV7-2	TGTGCCAGCAGCCAGCGGGACTTCTACAATGAGCAGTTCTTC	CASSQRDFYNEQFF
TRBJ1-5	TRBD1	.	TRBV5-6	TGTGCCAGCAGCTCCCTGAGGGGGCAGGGGGCGAGGGAGCAGCCCCAGCATTTT	CASSSLRGQGAREQPQHF
TRBJ2-3	TRBD1	.	TRBV3-1/TRBV3-2	TGTGCCAGCAGCCCAACAGGGGAGCCCACAGATACGCAGTATTTT	CASSPTGEPTDTQYF
TRBJ1-2	.	.	TRBV6-1	TGTGCCAGCAGTGAAAACAGAATCTATGGCTACACCTTC	CASSENRIYGYTF
TRBJ1-5	.	.	TRBV18	TGTGCCAGCCAGACTGACAGCTATAGCAATCAGCCCCAGCATTTT	CASQTDSYSNQPQHF
TRBJ1-1	.	.	TRBV3-1/TRBV3-2	TGTGCCAGCAGCCTCTTACCGCGGGGTGAAGCTTTCTTT	CASSLLPRGEAFF
TRBJ1-1	.	.	TRBV5-1	TGCGCCAGCAGCTTGGAGGCGACAGGGAACACTGAAGCTTTCTTT	CASSLEATGNTEAFF
TRBJ2-7	TRBD2	few	TRBV10-2	TGCGCCAGCAGTGGCCTAGCGGGGGTGTACGAGCAGTACTTC	CASSGLAGVYEQYF
TRBJ1-5	TRBD1	.	TRBV2	TGTGCCAGCAGGGACAGGGGGCGGAATCAGCCCCAGCATTTT	CASRDRGRNQPQHF
TRBJ2-7	TRBD1	.	TRBV5-1	TGCGCCAGCAGCCCCCCGGGACAGTTAGTCGAGCAGTACTTC	CASSPPGQLVEQYF